Presented here are 17 T cell receptor beta chains from one specimen sequenced in a study of shared clonotypes between healthy human individuals. Profiled with immunoSEQ multiplex PCR; TCRdb holds only in-frame clones, not every one. The repertoire holds about 1.5 million clones, with 98% as singletons. Sequenced material: naive CD4+ T cells sorted from blood. Subset indicated: CD45RA+ positively selected. Receptor source: a young man in good health.

This chain joins TRBV7-2 and TRBJ2-1, with TRBD2 as a possible D gene (5 bases). Germline CDR1 is SGHTA and CDR2 is FQGNSA. The CDR3 is 16 residues long. V was trimmed by 5 bases and J by 4 bases, leaving 18 bases between them. CDR3 in amino acids: CASSQLPLDKYNEQFF. CDR3 in DNA: TGTGCCAGCAGCCAGTTGCCACTAGATAAATACAATGAGCAGTTCTTC.

The genes are TRBV6-6 and TRBJ1-2, with TRBD1 as a possible D gene (6 bases). Trimming left V 7 bases short and J 6 bases short, with 12 bases between. From germline, CDR1 is MNHNY and CDR2 SVGAGI (reference sequence). There are 12 residues in the CDR3. The CDR3 here is CASTPGADGYTF. The DNA of the CDR3 is TGTGCCAGCACCCCGGGGGCGGATGGCTACACCTTC.

CDR3 coding DNA: TGTGCCAGCAGTTACTCTTTCGTGAGTGGGCCCGGGGAGCTGTTTTTT. The encoded protein is CASSYSFVSGPGELFF. The chain carries TRBV6-5 and TRBJ2-2; D remains unclear. CDR1 and CDR2 from the germline V gene are MNHEY and SVGAGI. This CDR3 has 16 amino acids. V was trimmed by 0 bases and J by 6 bases, leaving 14 bases between them.

V is TRBV20-1 and J is TRBJ2-7; possible D gene TRBD2, 5 bases. The CDR3 runs 11 residues. Trimming took 0 bases from V and 6 from J, leaving 6 bases between them. Germline V gives CDR1 DFQATT, CDR2 SNEGSKA (reference sequence). CDR3 protein: CSARDLAEQYF. CDR3 DNA sequence: TGCAGTGCTAGAGATCTAGCCGAGCAGTACTTC.

The chain uses TRBV7-9 and TRBJ2-7; perhaps TRBD1 as D (6 bases). CDR1 and CDR2 from the germline V gene are SEHNR and FQNEAQ (reference sequence). Between the trimmed V and J ends, which lost 5 bases and 2 bases, there was a span of 10 bases. This CDR3 contains 13 residues. This chain's CDR3 is CASSRTDAYEQYF. The CDR3, as DNA: TGTGCCAGCAGCCGGACAGACGCCTACGAGCAGTACTTC.

The rearrangement links TRBV5-4 to TRBJ2-3; D uncertain. The CDR3 is made up of 13 amino acids. Germline lookup yields CDR1 SGHNT and CDR2 YYREEE (reference sequence). Trimming cost V 5 bases and J 1 base, with 8 bases left between them. CDR3 in amino acids: CASSFWGTDTQYF. The CDR3 region has the DNA TGTGCCAGCAGTTTTTGGGGCACAGATACGCAGTATTTT.

The CDR3 is CAWSQGTLAFF. CDR3 bases: TGTGCCTGGAGTCAGGGGACACTAGCTTTCTTT. The chain uses TRBV30 and TRBJ1-1; a weak D match, TRBD1 (6 bases). CDR1 is GTSNPN and CDR2 is SVGIG in the germline V gene (reference sequence). The V gene lost 2 bases and the J gene lost 10 bases, with 11 bases spanning the gap. CDR3 length: 11 amino acids. Full variable domain (remainder filled in from reference TRBV30 and TRBJ1-1): SQTIHQWPATLVQPVGSPLSLECTVEGTSNPNLYWYRQAAGRGLQLLFYSVGIGQISSEVPQNLSASRPQDRQFILSSKKLLLSDSGFYLCAWSQGTLAFFGQGTRLTVV.

This clone was found once. The gene calls are TRBV30 and TRBJ2-4, with D perhaps TRBD1 (6 bases). Germline lookup yields CDR1 GTSNPN and CDR2 SVGIG (reference sequence). This CDR3 contains 11 residues. Deletions cut 2 bases from V and 12 bases from J, with 11 bases between. For the CDR3, the DNA is TGTGCCTGGAGTTCCGGGACACATCAGTACTTC. Translating it yields CAWSSGTHQYF.

This sequence joins TRBV5-5 and TRBJ2-7, with TRBD2 matching over 7 bases. From germline, CDR1 is SGHKS and CDR2 YYEKEE (reference sequence). This CDR3 region has 17 residues. V lost 2 bases and J lost 2; bases outside the gene matches: 13. The CDR3 nucleotides are TGTGCCAGCAGCTTAGGAATATGGCGGGAGCACCCCTACGAGCAGTACTTC. Translation gives CASSLGIWREHPYEQYF.

Only one count was recorded for this clone. J is TRBJ2-7 and V is TRBV10-3, with 9 bases that match TRBD1. The CDR3 extends over 13 amino acids. The germline V gene has CDR1 ENHRY and CDR2 SYGVKD. V dropped 10 bases and J dropped 1; count of bases not matched to a gene: 5. The CDR3 DNA sequence: TGTGCCACGGCCGGGACAGGGTCCTACGAGCAGTACTTC. Its protein is CATAGTGSYEQYF.

V and J are TRBV6-6 and TRBJ1-3, with D hard to call. V was pared by 6 bases and J by 4 bases, with 4 bases between. CDR1 and CDR2 from the germline V gene are MNHNY and SVGAGI (reference sequence). The CDR3 runs 11 residues. The CDR3 sequence is CASSAGNTIYF. The DNA of the CDR3 is TGTGCCAGCAGCGCGGGAAACACCATATATTTT.

As to this clone: Within the sample, other DNA sequences also encode this same CDR3. V and J are TRBV5-1 and TRBJ1-4; possible D gene TRBD1, 5 bases. This CDR3 is built from 13 residues. CDR1 is SGHRS, CDR2 YFSETQ, per germline. V shed 1 base and J shed 5 bases, with 6 bases lying between them. CDR3 nucleotide sequence: TGCGCCAGCAGCTTGACAGGAAATGAAAAACTGTTTTTT. This encodes CASSLTGNEKLFF.

The chain combines TRBV6-1 with TRBJ2-2; D is uncertain. Germline V gives CDR1 MNHNS, CDR2 SASEGT. This CDR3 is built from 11 residues. V lost 8 bases and J lost 3, with 4 bases in between. The CDR3 loop is CASGDTGELFF. CDR3 in DNA: TGTGCCAGCGGAGACACCGGGGAGCTGTTTTTT.

The chain joins TRBV5-5 to TRBJ2-1, with D maybe TRBD1 (6 bases). The germline V and J ends were trimmed by 2 bases and 6 bases, with 30 bases remaining between them. CDR3 length equals 20 residues. Germline values: CDR1 SGHKS, CDR2 YYEKEE (reference sequence). The CDR3 sequence is CASSFSAPPGHFSYINEQFF. The CDR3 coding sequence is TGTGCCAGCAGCTTTAGCGCCCCTCCGGGACATTTTTCTTACATCAATGAGCAGTTCTTC. The full variable domain, its missing parts supplied by reference TRBV5-5 and TRBJ2-1, is DAGVTQSPTHLIKTRGQQVTLRCSPISGHKSVSWYQQVLGQGPQFIFQYYEKEERGRGNFPDRFSARQFPNYSSELNVNALLLGDSALYLCASSFSAPPGHFSYINEQFFGPGTRLTVL.

The V and J genes are TRBV5-1 and TRBJ2-5, with 7 bases matching TRBD1. This CDR3 is built from 15 residues. Trimming at V came to 3 bases and at J to 1 base, leaving 6 bases not matched to a gene. Germline CDR1 reads SGHRS; CDR2 reads YFSETQ. CDR3 sequence (DNA): TGCGCCAGCAGCTCGATGACAGGGACCCAAGAGACCCAGTACTTC. It yields the protein CASSSMTGTQETQYF.

V and J are TRBV11-2 and TRBJ2-1; 11 positions agree with TRBD2. CDR1 and CDR2 from the germline V gene are SGHAT and FQNNGV. V trimming: 5 bases; J trimming: 4 bases; junction bases outside the gene matches: 4. There are 15 residues in the CDR3. The CDR3 region has the DNA TGTGCCAGCAGCGCCCGGACTAGCGGGTACAATGAGCAGTTCTTC. Residues: CASSARTSGYNEQFF.

The rearrangement uses TRBV5-1 and TRBJ2-1; 7 bases line up with TRBD1. V lost 0 bases to trimming and J lost 3 bases; unmatched junction nucleotides: 9. This CDR3 has 17 amino acids. The germline V gene has CDR1 SGHRS and CDR2 YFSETQ. In nucleotides, the CDR3 is TGCGCCAGCAGCTTGGCCAGGGACAGCCTAAGCTACAATGAGCAGTTCTTC. Amino acids: CASSLARDSLSYNEQFF.